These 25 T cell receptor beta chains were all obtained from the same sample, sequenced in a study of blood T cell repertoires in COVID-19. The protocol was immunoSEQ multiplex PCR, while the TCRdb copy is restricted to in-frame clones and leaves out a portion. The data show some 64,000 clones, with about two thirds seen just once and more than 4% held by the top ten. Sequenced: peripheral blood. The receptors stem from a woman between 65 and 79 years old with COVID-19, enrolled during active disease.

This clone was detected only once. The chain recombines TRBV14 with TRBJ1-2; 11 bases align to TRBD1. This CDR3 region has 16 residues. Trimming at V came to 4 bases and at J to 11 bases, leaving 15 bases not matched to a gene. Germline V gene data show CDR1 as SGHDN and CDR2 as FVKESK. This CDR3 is CASSPLGRTGGFEYTF. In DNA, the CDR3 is TGTGCCAGCAGCCCCCTTGGGAGGACAGGGGGCTTCGAGTACACCTTC.

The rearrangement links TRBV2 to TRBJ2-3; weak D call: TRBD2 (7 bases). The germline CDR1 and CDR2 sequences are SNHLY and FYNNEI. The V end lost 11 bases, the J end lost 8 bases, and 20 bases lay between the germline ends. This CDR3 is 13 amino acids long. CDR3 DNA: TGTGCCGGGGGGGCAGGAGGATTGGGTACGCAGTATTTT. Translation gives CAGGAGGLGTQYF.

Written as DNA, the CDR3 is TGCGCCAGCAGCCGCCTCCTTCCGGGACTAGCGGGGGGGGACTACGAGCAGTACTTC. Its protein is CASSRLLPGLAGGDYEQYF. The rearrangement links TRBV4-3 to TRBJ2-7; 16 bases are shared with TRBD2. Per germline, CDR1 LGHNA and CDR2 YSLEER. The CDR3 loop spans 19 amino acids. V gave up 4 bases and J gave up 3 bases; unmatched junction bases: 12.

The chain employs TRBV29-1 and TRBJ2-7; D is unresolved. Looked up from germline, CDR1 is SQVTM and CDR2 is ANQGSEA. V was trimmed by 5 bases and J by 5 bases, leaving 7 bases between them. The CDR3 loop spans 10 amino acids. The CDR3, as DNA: TGCAGCGTTCTAAACGACGAGCAGTACTTC. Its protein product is CSVLNDEQYF.

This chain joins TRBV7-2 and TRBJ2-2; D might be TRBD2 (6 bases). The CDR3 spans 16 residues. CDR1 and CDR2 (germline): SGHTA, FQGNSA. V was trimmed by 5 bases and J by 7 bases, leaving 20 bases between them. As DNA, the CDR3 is TGTGCCAGCAGCCCGTTAGACCCGGGCGGGAACGGGGAGCTGTTTTTT. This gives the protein CASSPLDPGGNGELFF.

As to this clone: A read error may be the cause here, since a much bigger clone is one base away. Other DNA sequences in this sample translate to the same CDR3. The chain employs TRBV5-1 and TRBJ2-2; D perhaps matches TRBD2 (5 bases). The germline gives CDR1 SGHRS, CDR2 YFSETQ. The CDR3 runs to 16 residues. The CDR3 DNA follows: TGCGCCAGCAGCCCCGGAACGGGGAGCTACACCGGGGAGCTATTTTTT. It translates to CASSPGTGSYTGELFF.

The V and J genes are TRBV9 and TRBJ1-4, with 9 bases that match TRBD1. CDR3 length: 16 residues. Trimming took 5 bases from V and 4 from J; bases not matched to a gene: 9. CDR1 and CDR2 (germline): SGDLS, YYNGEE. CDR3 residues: CASSRTGQGSNEKLFF. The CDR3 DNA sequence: TGTGCCAGCAGTCGCACAGGACAGGGGAGTAATGAAAAACTGTTTTTT. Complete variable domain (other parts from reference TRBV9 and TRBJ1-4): DSGVTQTPKHLITATGQRVTLRCSPRSGDLSVYWYQQSLDQGLQFLIQYYNGEERAKGNILERFSAQQFPDLHSELNLSSLELGDSALYFCASSRTGQGSNEKLFFGSGTQLSVL.

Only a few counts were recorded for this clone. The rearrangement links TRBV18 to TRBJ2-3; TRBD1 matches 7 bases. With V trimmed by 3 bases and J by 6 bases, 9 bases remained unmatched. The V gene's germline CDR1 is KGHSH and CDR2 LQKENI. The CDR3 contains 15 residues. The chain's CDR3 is CASSPDLGQADTQYF. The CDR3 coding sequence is TGTGCCAGCTCACCTGATCTCGGACAGGCGGATACGCAGTATTTT.

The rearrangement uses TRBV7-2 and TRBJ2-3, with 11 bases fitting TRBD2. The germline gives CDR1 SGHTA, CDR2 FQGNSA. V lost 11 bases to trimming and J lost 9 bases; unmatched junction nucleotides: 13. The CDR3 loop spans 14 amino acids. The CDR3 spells CASRVAGGHRTQYF. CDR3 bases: TGTGCCTCCAGGGTAGCGGGAGGGCACAGGACGCAGTATTTT.

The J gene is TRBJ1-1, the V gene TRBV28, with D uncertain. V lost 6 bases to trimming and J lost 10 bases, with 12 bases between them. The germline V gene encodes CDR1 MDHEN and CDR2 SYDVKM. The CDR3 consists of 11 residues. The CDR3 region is CASRAELRAFF. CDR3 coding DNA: TGTGCCAGCAGGGCCGAATTAAGAGCTTTCTTT.

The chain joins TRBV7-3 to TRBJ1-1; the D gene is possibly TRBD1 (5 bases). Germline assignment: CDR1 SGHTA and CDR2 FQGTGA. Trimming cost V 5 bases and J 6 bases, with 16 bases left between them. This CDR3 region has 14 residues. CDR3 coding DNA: TGTGCCAGCAGCGCCCAGGGCGCCAGGTCTGAAGCTTTCTTT. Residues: CASSAQGARSEAFF.

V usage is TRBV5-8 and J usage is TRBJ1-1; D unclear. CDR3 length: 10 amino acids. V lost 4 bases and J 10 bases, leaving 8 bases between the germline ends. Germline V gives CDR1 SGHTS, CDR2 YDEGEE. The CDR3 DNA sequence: TGTGCCAGCAGCGTGCCCGGAGCTTTCTTT. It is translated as CASSVPGAFF.

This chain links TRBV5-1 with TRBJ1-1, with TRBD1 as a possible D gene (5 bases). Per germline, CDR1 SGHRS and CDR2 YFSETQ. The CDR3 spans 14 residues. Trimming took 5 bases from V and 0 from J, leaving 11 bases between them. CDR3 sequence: CASRFGTMNTEAFF. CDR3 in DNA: TGCGCCAGCAGATTCGGGACTATGAACACTGAAGCTTTCTTT.

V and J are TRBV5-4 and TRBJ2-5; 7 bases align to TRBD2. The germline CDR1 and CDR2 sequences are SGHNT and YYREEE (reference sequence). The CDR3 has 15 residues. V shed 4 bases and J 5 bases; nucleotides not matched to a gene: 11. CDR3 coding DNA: TGTGCCAGCAGCCGTAGCGGGCCGGGAGAGGAGACCCAGTACTTC. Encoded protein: CASSRSGPGEETQYF.

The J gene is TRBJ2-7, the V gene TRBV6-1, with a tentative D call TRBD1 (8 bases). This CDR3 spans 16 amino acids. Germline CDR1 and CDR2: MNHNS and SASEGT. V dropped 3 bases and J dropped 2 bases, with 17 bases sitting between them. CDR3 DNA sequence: TGTGCCAGCAGTGAGGGGGGGACAGGCCATCCCTACGAGCAGTACTTC. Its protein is CASSEGGTGHPYEQYF.

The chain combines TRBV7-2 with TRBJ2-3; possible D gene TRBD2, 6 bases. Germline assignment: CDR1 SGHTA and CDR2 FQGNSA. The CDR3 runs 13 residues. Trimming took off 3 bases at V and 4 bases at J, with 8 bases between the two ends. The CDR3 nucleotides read TGTGCCAGCAGCTTCCCGGGGGCAGATACGCAGTATTTT. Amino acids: CASSFPGADTQYF.

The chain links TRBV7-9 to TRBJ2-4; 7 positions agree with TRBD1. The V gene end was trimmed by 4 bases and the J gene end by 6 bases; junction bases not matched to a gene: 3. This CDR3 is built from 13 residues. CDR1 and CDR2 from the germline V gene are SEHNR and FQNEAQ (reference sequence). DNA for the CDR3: TGTGCCAGCAGCTGGGACAGACTAAACATTCAGTACTTC. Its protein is CASSWDRLNIQYF.

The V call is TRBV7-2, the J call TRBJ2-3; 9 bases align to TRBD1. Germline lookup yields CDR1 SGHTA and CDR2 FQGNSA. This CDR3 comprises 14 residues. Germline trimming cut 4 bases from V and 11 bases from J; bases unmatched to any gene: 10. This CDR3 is CASSSAVTGGEQYF. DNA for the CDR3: TGTGCCAGCAGCTCGGCCGTAACAGGGGGCGAGCAGTATTTT.

The CDR3: CASSNYRVGEQFF. CDR3 in DNA: TGTGCCAGTAGTAACTACAGGGTAGGTGAGCAGTTCTTC. This sequence joins TRBV19 and TRBJ2-1, with D possibly being TRBD1 (6 bases). Trimming stripped 4 bases from V and 9 bases from J, with 13 bases between. Germline CDR1 and CDR2: LNHDA and SQIVND (reference sequence). This CDR3 spans 13 amino acids.

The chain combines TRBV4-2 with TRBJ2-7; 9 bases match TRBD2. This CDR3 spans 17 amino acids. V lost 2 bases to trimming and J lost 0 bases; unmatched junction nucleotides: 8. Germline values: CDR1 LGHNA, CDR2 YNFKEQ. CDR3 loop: CASSQTTAGGDSYEQYF. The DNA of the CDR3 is TGTGCCAGCAGCCAAACAACAGCGGGGGGAGACTCCTACGAGCAGTACTTC.

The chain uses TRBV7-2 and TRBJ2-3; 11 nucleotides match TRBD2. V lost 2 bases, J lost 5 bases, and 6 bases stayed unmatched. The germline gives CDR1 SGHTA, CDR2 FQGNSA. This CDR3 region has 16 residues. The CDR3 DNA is TGTGCCAGCAGCTTACCCTCTAGCGGGGGGAGAGATACGCAGTATTTT. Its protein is CASSLPSSGGRDTQYF. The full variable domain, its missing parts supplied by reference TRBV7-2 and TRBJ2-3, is GAGVSQSPSNKVTEKGKDVELRCDPISGHTALYWYRQSLGQGLEFLIYFQGNSAPDKSGLPSDRFSAERTGGSVSTLTIQRTQQEDSAVYLCASSLPSSGGRDTQYFGPGTRLTVL.

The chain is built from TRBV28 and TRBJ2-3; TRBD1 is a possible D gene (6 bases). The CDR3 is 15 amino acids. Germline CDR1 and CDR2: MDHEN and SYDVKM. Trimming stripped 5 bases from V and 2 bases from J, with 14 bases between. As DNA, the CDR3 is TGTGCCAGCAGTCCCTCAGGGGCCCTCACAGATACGCAGTATTTT. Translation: CASSPSGALTDTQYF.

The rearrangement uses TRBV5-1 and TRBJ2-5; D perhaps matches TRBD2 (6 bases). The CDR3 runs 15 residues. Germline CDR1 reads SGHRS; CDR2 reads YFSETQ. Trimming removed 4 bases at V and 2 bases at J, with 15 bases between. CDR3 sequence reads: CASSASSGSQETQYF. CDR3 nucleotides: TGCGCCAGCAGCGCCTCCAGCGGGTCACAAGAGACCCAGTACTTC.

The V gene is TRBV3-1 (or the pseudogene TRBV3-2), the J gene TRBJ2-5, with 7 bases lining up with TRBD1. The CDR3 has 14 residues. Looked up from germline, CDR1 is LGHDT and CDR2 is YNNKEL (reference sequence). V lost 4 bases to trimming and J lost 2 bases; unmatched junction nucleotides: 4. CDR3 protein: CASSRGQVQETQYF. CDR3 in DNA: TGTGCCAGCAGCCGCGGACAGGTACAAGAGACCCAGTACTTC.

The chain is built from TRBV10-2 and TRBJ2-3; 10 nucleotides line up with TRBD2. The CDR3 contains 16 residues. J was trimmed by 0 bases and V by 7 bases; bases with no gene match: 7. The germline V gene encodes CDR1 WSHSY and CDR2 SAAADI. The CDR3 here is CASNGYSGGSTDTQYF. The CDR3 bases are TGCGCCAGCAATGGGTATAGCGGGGGGAGCACAGATACGCAGTATTTT.